What follows are 6 T cell receptor beta chains derived from one specimen sequenced in a study of CD8+ T cells in alopecia areata. Extraction of RNA preceded its reverse transcription into cDNA, which served as the sequencing template. Profiling relied on immunoSEQ multiplex PCR, and the TCRdb table lists in-frame clones only, not all of them. The repertoire has roughly 200,000 clones, roughly 53% of them found once; the top ten carry over 10%. As to treatment: oral pan-JAK inhibitor, 5-10 mg twice daily. This specimen was CD8+ T cells sorted from blood, taken at week 24, from a patient treated with tofacitinib. These receptors were obtained from a human donor with alopecia areata.

The chain joins TRBV6-1 to TRBJ2-4; no clear D gene. CDR1 and CDR2 (germline): MNHNS, SASEGT. Trimming pared 8 bases from V and 3 bases from J, leaving 17 bases between. The CDR3 length is 15 residues. The DNA for the CDR3 is TGTGCCAGCCAACTTGATAGGTTGGGCAAAAACATTCAGTACTTC. This encodes CASQLDRLGKNIQYF.

The chain uses TRBV30 and TRBJ2-4; weak D call: TRBD1 (5 bases). The CDR3 totals 13 residues. Germline loops: CDR1 GTSNPN, CDR2 SVGIG (reference sequence). The germline V and J ends were trimmed by 5 bases and 1 base, with 9 bases remaining between them. Written as DNA, the CDR3 is TGTGCCTGGGGTGGGGCGGCCAAAAACATTCAGTACTTC. Its protein product is CAWGGAAKNIQYF.

CDR3 loop: CACNPLTVNYGYTF. The CDR3 bases are TGTGCCTGCAACCCCCTGACGGTAAACTATGGCTACACCTTC. The chain is built from TRBV30 and TRBJ1-2; D unclear. The V gene lost 6 bases and the J gene lost 2 bases, with 16 bases spanning the gap. Germline CDR1 GTSNPN, CDR2 SVGIG (reference sequence). This CDR3 comprises 14 residues.

The chain uses TRBV5-1 and TRBJ2-7, with D tentatively TRBD2 (5 bases). The CDR3 sequence is 13 residues long. Germline V gives CDR1 SGHRS, CDR2 YFSETQ. V lost 0 bases and J lost 5, with 9 bases in between. CDR3 nucleotides: TGCGCCAGCAGCTTGGGAATCGGGGACGAGCAGTACTTC. This gives the protein CASSLGIGDEQYF. The whole variable domain, filled in from reference TRBV5-1 and TRBJ2-7, reads KAGVTQTPRYLIKTRGQQVTLSCSPISGHRSVSWYQQTPGQGLQFLFEYFSETQRNKGNFPGRFSGRQFSNSRSEMNVSTLELGDSALYLCASSLGIGDEQYFGPGTRLTVT.

This chain links TRBV5-1 with TRBJ1-4, with D unresolved. Germline loops: CDR1 SGHRS, CDR2 YFSETQ. This CDR3 contains 15 residues. Trimming removed 0 bases from V and 7 bases from J, with 13 bases in between. This CDR3 reads CASSLERVEGEKLFF. The CDR3 DNA is TGCGCCAGCAGCTTGGAACGGGTGGAGGGTGAAAAACTGTTTTTT. Looking up the rest from reference TRBV5-1 and TRBJ1-4 gives the full variable domain: KAGVTQTPRYLIKTRGQQVTLSCSPISGHRSVSWYQQTPGQGLQFLFEYFSETQRNKGNFPGRFSGRQFSNSRSEMNVSTLELGDSALYLCASSLERVEGEKLFFGSGTQLSVL.

The chain uses TRBV27 and TRBJ2-7; possibly TRBD1 for D (8 bases). V lost 6 bases, J lost 2 bases, and 17 bases lay in between. Germline-derived CDR1 and CDR2 are MNHEY and SMNVEV (reference sequence). CDR3 size: 15 residues. The CDR3 loop reads CASSAGQGGTYEQYF. CDR3 nucleotides: TGTGCCAGCAGCGCCGGACAGGGAGGGACCTACGAGCAGTACTTC.